A selection of T cell receptor beta chains follows, all from one sample in a study of response to subunit inactivated influenza vaccine. TCRdb analysed the RT-PCR reads with MiXCR anew, one entry per CDR3 protein. The profile covers 400,000 to 650,000 distinct CDR3 sequences, with around 7.7% appearing a single time and 13% taken by the ten largest. The sample in question was PBMCs from blood, obtained about 24 months after vaccination. These receptors were collected from a man between 50 and 75 years old who received an inactivated influenza vaccine. CDR3s leave out the opening cysteine and the closing phenylalanine or tryptophan. A D gene is named only where the DNA matches it firmly. Only part of the rows carry a size: once, few, many, or a class if the clone is expanded.

TRBV5-6	many	.	TRBJ2-3	ASSFGWDTQY
TRBV12-3/TRBV12-4	.	.	TRBJ2-5	ASSGPGQETQY
TRBV6-2/TRBV6-3	few	TRBD2	TRBJ2-7	ASSWGGTSYEQY
TRBV6-1	many	TRBD1	TRBJ1-3	ASSRQGAAGNTIY
TRBV6-5	.	.	TRBJ1-1	ASSYSWRAPRTEAF
TRBV4-2	few	.	TRBJ1-2	ASSQDFGGNGYT
TRBV7-9	few	.	TRBJ1-1	ASSLVAGEIQQAF
TRBV30	.	.	TRBJ1-1	AWSWGLNTEAF
TRBV28	few	.	TRBJ1-6	ASSRGPSALH
TRBV5-1	few	.	TRBJ1-5	ASSLQGLWSQPQH
TRBV7-7	.	TRBD2	TRBJ2-5	ASSPSSGLAGQPTQY
TRBV11-2	many	TRBD1	TRBJ1-1	ASSPGQGANTEAF
TRBV7-2	.	.	TRBJ1-1	ASSLVGGKNTEAF
TRBV6-1	few	.	TRBJ2-1	ASRTGRVVEQF
TRBV5-1	many	.	TRBJ2-3	ASSLGGPYNRADTQY
TRBV29-1	.	.	TRBJ1-5	SVSHTEDNQPQH
TRBV5-1	.	.	TRBJ1-4	ASSPEYTNEKLF
TRBV21-1	few	.	TRBJ1-1	ASSTRTGLDTEAF
TRBV12-3/TRBV12-4	.	.	TRBJ2-7	ASSLGGRFLTTYEQY
TRBV5-1	many	.	TRBJ1-1	ASSLTGMNTEAF
TRBV28	many	TRBD2	TRBJ2-7	ASSPLGGSSYEQY
TRBV28	few	TRBD2	TRBJ2-3	ATRLAGRSDTQY
TRBV20-1	few	.	TRBJ2-1	SARGPGSYNEQF
TRBV7-9	many	TRBD2	TRBJ2-7	ASSLAGLAVYEQY
TRBV5-1	many	TRBD2	TRBJ2-7	ASSTSTSGSYEQY
TRBV3-1	.	.	TRBJ2-7	ASSSTPRTLGPYEQY
TRBV7-2	few	.	TRBJ2-7	ASSLRREHEQY
TRBV9	.	.	TRBJ1-2	ASSVEQTYGYT
TRBV11-2	many	.	TRBJ1-6	ASSPSGQSGSPLH
TRBV4-3	many	.	TRBJ1-1	ASSLAVGSGTEAF
TRBV20-1	.	.	TRBJ2-6	SARRPGLGGANVLT
TRBV20-1	few	TRBD2	TRBJ2-5	SASGASGAGGTQY
TRBV10-3	.	.	TRBJ1-5	AISESNQPQH
TRBV20-1	few	TRBD2	TRBJ2-1	SARGLAGSYNEQF
TRBV10-3	many	.	TRBJ2-4	AISESVGGQKNIQY
TRBV7-2	.	TRBD2	TRBJ2-2	ASSLRGLAGPGELF
TRBV20-1	.	TRBD1	TRBJ1-1	SAGAGGTEAF
TRBV5-1	.	TRBD2	TRBJ2-1	ASSLAPSGAADEQF
TRBV29-1	many	TRBD2	TRBJ2-7	SVKGLALSSEQY
TRBV12-3/TRBV12-4	few	.	TRBJ2-7	ASSLDRITYEQY
TRBV5-4	.	.	TRBJ2-7	ASTGMGDHEQY
TRBV6-2/TRBV6-3	few	TRBD1	TRBJ2-3	ASTPGQGRTDTQY
TRBV9	.	.	TRBJ1-1	ASSIGQLNTEAF
TRBV7-8	.	TRBD1	TRBJ1-4	ASSLAGTDNEKLF
TRBV7-9	.	.	TRBJ1-2	ASSLGQVYYGYT
TRBV5-6	.	.	TRBJ2-7	ASSPGLTHEQY